One sample yielded the 13 T cell receptor beta chains listed below, sequenced in a study of T-cell memory formation after mild COVID-19. TCRdb analysed the 5' RACE reads with MiXCR anew, one entry per CDR3 protein. The sample lists 250,000 to 400,000 distinct CDR3 sequences, about 13% occurring once. Material: PBMCs or a T cell subset sorted from them (not recorded which). These receptors were taken from a man aged 18 to 35 who had mild COVID-19 (a few samples of this study predate the infection). Cell type and time point are not known.

This clonotype was seen more than once but under ten times. The chain joins TRBV12-3 or TRBV12-4 to TRBJ2-3; D unresolved. The CDR3 extends over 14 amino acids. Trimming cost V 1 base and J 3 bases, with 8 bases left between them. CDR3: CASSLVWSTDTQYF. The CDR3 DNA reads as TGTGCCAGCAGTTTAGTGTGGTCTACAGATACGCAGTATTTT.

In this sample, this clonotype turned up a few times. The chain is built from TRBV12-3 or TRBV12-4 and TRBJ2-3; no clear D. V gave up 4 bases and J gave up 5 bases, with 7 bases separating them. This CDR3 has 12 residues. CDR3 in DNA: TGTGCCAGCAGTTCTGACAAAGATACGCAGTATTTT. Translated: CASSSDKDTQYF.

The chain combines TRBV6-2 or TRBV6-3 with TRBJ2-1; no clear D. The V end lost 2 bases, the J end lost 10 bases, and 15 bases lay between the germline ends. The CDR3 extends over 14 amino acids. CDR1 and CDR2 from the germline V gene are MNHEY and SVGEGT. The CDR3 DNA reads TGTGCCAGCAGTTACGATGGACCTGCTAGGGAGCAGTTCTTC. Its protein product is CASSYDGPAREQFF.

This clonotype was counted between two and nine times. V is TRBV5-1 and J is TRBJ1-2; D is perhaps TRBD1 (5 bases). Trimming left V 6 bases short and J 4 bases short, with 19 bases between. CDR3 size: 15 residues. CDR1 is SGHRS, CDR2 YFSETQ, per germline. The CDR3 DNA is TGCGCCAGCACGCTAACAGGCGGTTGGGCCTATGGCTACACCTTC. This sequence encodes CASTLTGGWAYGYTF.

Ten or more counts support this clonotype. This chain joins TRBV7-2 and TRBJ2-5; the match to TRBD2 covers 11 bases. This CDR3 spans 14 amino acids. The V and J ends lost 5 bases and 4 bases, in that order; junction bases with no gene match: 3. Germline CDR1 is SGHTA and CDR2 is FQGNSA. The CDR3 DNA reads TGTGCCAGCAGCGCGGGACTAGCGGCAGAGACCCAGTACTTC. Protein: CASSAGLAAETQYF.

There are many counts of this clonotype. This chain links TRBV5-5 with TRBJ1-5; D is unresolved. The ends were cut back, 0 bases at V and 3 bases at J, with 7 bases in the middle. This CDR3 has 14 amino acids. Germline CDR1 reads SGHKS; CDR2 reads YYEKEE (reference sequence). The CDR3 loop reads CASSLVQINQPQHF. The CDR3 DNA sequence: TGTGCCAGCAGCTTGGTCCAGATCAATCAGCCCCAGCATTTT.

The J gene is TRBJ2-7, the V gene TRBV28; 9 nucleotides line up with TRBD2. Germline V lookup: CDR1 MDHEN, CDR2 SYDVKM. CDR3 length equals 19 residues. J was trimmed by 1 base and V by 3 bases; bases with no gene match: 16. The CDR3 here is CASSFKIALAGSISYEQYF. The CDR3 DNA is TGTGCCAGCAGTTTTAAAATAGCCCTAGCGGGATCCATTTCCTACGAGCAGTACTTC.

In this sample, this clonotype turned up a few times. The rearrangement uses TRBV4-1 and TRBJ2-1, with no clear D. The V gene lost 2 bases and the J gene lost 0 bases, with 11 bases spanning the gap. The V gene's germline CDR1 is MGHRA and CDR2 YSYEKL. The CDR3 runs to 16 residues. The CDR3 region is CASSQSVPSSYNEQFF. The CDR3 bases are TGCGCCAGCAGCCAATCAGTACCCAGCTCCTACAATGAGCAGTTCTTC.

This clonotype was seen a few times. V and J are TRBV11-2 and TRBJ2-2; D unclear. The CDR3 spans 15 residues. V was shortened by 1 base and J by 1 base, with 7 bases between the two germline ends. CDR1 SGHAT and CDR2 FQNNGV come from the germline V gene. The CDR3 nucleotides are TGTGCCAGCAGCTTAGGTGCAGGGAACACCGGGGAGCTGTTTTTT. This encodes CASSLGAGNTGELFF.

The rearrangement joins TRBV4-1 to TRBJ1-1; 8 bases match TRBD1. V dropped 1 base and J dropped 4; count of bases not matched to a gene: 11. This CDR3 comprises 17 residues. From germline, CDR1 is MGHRA and CDR2 YSYEKL. The CDR3 protein is CASSQATGADRITEAFF. DNA for the CDR3: TGCGCCAGCAGCCAAGCGACAGGGGCCGATAGAATCACTGAAGCTTTCTTT.

This clonotype was seen more than once but under ten times. The rearrangement joins TRBV19 to TRBJ2-3, with D possibly matching TRBD2 (5 bases). The CDR3 is 16 residues long. Trimming cost V 6 bases and J 6 bases, with 22 bases left between them. Germline V gene lookup returns CDR1 LNHDA and CDR2 SQIVND (reference sequence). The CDR3 spells CASRPPGSWRSDTQYF. The CDR3 nucleotides are TGTGCCAGTAGACCCCCGGGATCCTGGAGGTCGGATACGCAGTATTTT. Combining the CDR3 with reference TRBV19 and TRBJ2-3 gives the whole variable domain DGGITQSPKYLFRKEGQNVTLSCEQNLNHDAMYWYRQDPGQGLRLIYYSQIVNDFQKGDIAEGYSVSREKKESFPLTVTSAQKNPTAFYLCASRPPGSWRSDTQYFGPGTRLTVL.

The V gene is TRBV3-1, the J gene TRBJ2-1; D is perhaps TRBD2 (6 bases). CDR3 length: 15 residues. The V gene lost 11 bases and the J gene lost 3 bases, with 20 bases spanning the gap. Germline V CDR1 and CDR2: LGHDT, YNNKEL (reference sequence). The DNA for the CDR3 is TGTGCCTCAGCCTGGGACTTGGCGAGCTACAATGAGCAGTTCTTC. This gives the protein CASAWDLASYNEQFF.

This rearrangement joins TRBV5-4 to TRBJ2-7; 8 bases align to TRBD1. V was clipped by 5 bases and J by 6 bases; unmatched bases: 7. Germline CDR1 reads SGHNT; CDR2 reads YYREEE (reference sequence). This CDR3 spans 13 amino acids. The CDR3 DNA reads as TGTGCCAGCAGGGGAGGACAGGGCTCCGAGCAGTACGTC. This codes for CASRGGQGSEQYV.